This T cell receptor (beta chain) was sequenced for a study of blood T cell repertoires in COVID-19. For the study at large: Acute and convalescent COVID-19 samples came from the United States, Italy and Spain. T cells, B-cell-depleted T cells, or PBMCs supplied cDNA or gDNA.

Looked up from germline, CDR1 is LGHDT and CDR2 is YNNKEL (reference sequence). V dropped 5 bases and J dropped 1 base, with 11 bases sitting between them. CDR3 size: 14 residues. As handled by the study authors: How many nucleated cells were present was estimated from reference gene primer amplification. Profiling relied on immunoSEQ multiplex PCR, and the TCRdb table lists in-frame clones only, not all of them. V, J and clone size are taken as reported in that table, and D and trimming were inferred from the DNA itself. The profile shows over 200,000 clones, 87% of them singletons. The sample was peripheral blood. The receptor was derived from a man in his forties or fifties with active or convalescent COVID-19. This chain joins TRBV3-1 (or the pseudogene TRBV3-2) and TRBJ1-1; D remains unclear. DNA for the CDR3: TGTGCCAGCAGCTTGATCGACTCGAACACTGAAGCTTTCTTT. Residues: CASSLIDSNTEAFF.